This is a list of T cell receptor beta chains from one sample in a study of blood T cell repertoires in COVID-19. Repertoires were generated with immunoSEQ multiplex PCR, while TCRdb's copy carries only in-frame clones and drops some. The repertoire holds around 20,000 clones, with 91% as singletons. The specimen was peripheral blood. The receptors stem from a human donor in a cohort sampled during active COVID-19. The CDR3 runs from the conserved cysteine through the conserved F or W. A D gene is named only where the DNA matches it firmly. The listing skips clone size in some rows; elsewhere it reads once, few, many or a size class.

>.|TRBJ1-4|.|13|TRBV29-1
TGCAGCGTTGAATCTGACGGGAGGGAAAAACTGTTTTTT
CSVESDGREKLFF
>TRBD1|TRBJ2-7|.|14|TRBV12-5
TGTGCTAGTGGTTTCGGACAGGGATTCGACGAGCAGTACTTC
CASGFGQGFDEQYF
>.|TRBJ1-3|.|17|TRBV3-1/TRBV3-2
TGTGCCAGCAGCCGCGTAAACAGGGAATTTTTCGGAAACACCATATATTTT
CASSRVNREFFGNTIYF
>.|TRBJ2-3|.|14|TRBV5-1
TGCGCCAGCAGGCTGACCACAGTGACAGATACGCAGTATTTT
CASRLTTVTDTQYF
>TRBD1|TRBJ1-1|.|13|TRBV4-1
TGCGCCAGGAAGAGACAGGGAGACACTGAAGCTTTCTTT
CARKRQGDTEAFF
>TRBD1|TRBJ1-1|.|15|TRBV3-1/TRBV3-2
TGTGCCAGCAGACCCCTGACAGGGGCGGGAACTGAAGCTTTCTTT
CASRPLTGAGTEAFF
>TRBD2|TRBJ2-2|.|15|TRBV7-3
TGTGCCAGCAGCCTTAGACTAGCGGGGAGAGGGGAGCTGTTTTTT
CASSLRLAGRGELFF
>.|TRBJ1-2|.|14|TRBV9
TGTGCCAGCAGCGAACGCGACAGCTTTTATGGCTACACCTTC
CASSERDSFYGYTF
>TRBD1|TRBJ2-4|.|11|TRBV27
TGTGCCAGCAGTTCAGACAGGGCGGTGTACTTC
CASSSDRAVYF
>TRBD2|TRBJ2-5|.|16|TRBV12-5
TGTGCTAGTACCGCCCCCCGAGCGGGGGCATTTGAGACCCAGTACTTC
CASTAPRAGAFETQYF
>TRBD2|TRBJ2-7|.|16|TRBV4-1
TGCGCCAGCAGCCAAGGTAACCAGCGGGGGAAGTACGAGCAGTACTTC
CASSQGNQRGKYEQYF
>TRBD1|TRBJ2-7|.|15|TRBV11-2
TGTGCCAGCAGCCCAAGGACAGGGGACAACTACGAGCAGTACTTC
CASSPRTGDNYEQYF
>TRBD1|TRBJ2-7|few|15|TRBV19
TGTGCCAGTAGTCCCCCCGGACAGGGTTCCTACGAGCAGTACTTC
CASSPPGQGSYEQYF
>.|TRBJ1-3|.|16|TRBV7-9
TGTGCCAGCAGTTTCGATTGGGCTATCTCTGGAAACACCATATATTTT
CASSFDWAISGNTIYF
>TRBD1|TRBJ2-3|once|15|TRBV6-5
TGTGCCAGCAGTTACCAGGGACAGGGAAAAGATACGCAGTATTTT
CASSYQGQGKDTQYF
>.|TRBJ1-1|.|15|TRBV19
TGTGCCAGTAGGCCTGGGACAAGGTTGAACACTGAAGCTTTCTTT
CASRPGTRLNTEAFF